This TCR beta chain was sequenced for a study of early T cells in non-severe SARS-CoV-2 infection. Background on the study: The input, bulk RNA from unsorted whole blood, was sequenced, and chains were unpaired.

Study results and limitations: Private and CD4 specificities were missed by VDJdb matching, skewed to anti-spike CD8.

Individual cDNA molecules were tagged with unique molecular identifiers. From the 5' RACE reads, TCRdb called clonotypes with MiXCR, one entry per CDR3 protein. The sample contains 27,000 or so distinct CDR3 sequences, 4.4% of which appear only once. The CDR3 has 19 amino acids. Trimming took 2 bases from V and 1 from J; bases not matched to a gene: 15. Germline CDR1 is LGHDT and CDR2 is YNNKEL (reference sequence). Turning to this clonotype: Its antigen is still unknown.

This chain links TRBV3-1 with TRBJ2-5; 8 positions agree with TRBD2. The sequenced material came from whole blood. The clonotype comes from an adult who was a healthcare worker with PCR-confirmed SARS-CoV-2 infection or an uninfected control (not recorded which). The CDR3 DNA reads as TGTGCCAGCAGCCAACCAGCGAGATCTAGCGGGCGGATCCAAGAGACCCAGTACTTC. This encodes CASSQPARSSGRIQETQYF.